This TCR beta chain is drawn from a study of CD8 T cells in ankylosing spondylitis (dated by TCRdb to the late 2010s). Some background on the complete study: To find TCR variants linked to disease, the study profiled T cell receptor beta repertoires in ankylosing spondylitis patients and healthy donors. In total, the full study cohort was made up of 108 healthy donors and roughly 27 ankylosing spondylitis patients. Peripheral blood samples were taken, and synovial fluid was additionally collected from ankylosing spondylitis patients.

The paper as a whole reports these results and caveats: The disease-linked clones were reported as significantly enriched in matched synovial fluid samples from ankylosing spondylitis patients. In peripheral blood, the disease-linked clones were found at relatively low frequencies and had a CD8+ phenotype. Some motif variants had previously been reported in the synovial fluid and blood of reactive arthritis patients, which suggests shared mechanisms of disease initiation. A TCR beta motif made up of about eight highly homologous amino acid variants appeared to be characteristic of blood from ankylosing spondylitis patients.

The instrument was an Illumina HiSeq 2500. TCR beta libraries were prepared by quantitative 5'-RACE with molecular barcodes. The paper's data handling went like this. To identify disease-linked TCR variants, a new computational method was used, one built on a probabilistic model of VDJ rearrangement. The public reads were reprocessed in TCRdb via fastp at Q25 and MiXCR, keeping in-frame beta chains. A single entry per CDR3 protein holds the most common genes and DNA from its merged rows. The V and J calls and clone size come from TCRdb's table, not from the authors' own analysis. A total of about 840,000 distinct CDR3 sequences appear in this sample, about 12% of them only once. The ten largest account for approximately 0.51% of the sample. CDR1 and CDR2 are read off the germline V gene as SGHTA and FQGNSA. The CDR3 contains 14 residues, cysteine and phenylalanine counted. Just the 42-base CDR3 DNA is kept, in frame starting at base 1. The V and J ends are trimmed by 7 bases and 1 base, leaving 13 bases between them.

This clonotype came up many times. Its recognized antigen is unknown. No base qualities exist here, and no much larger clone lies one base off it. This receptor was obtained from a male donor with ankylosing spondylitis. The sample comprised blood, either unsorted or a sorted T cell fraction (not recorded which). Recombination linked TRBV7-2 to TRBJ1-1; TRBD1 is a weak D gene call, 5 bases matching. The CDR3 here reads CASTPRGRNTEAFF. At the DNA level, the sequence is TGTGCCAGCACCCCTAGGGGCCGGAACACTGAAGCTTTCTTT.